This T cell receptor (beta chain) derives from a study of T cells in women clearing cervical HPV infection. Study-level points and caveats: Unknown T-cell numbers per sample may underlie the richness differences.

Per germline, CDR1 DFQATT and CDR2 SNEGSKA (reference sequence). The CDR3 has 11 amino acids. Profiled with immunoSEQ multiplex PCR; TCRdb holds only in-frame clones, not every one. The sample has 36,000 or so clones; the top ten hold more than 7%. A remark on this clone: Its matching antigen is unknown. The CDR3 goes on 3 residues after the read ends, and that part is filled in from the germline J gene.

This sequence was found in a woman between 18 and 70 years old with a cervical HPV16 infection that either progressed to CIN3+ or cleared (not recorded which). The sequenced sample consisted of blood buffy coat. This chain uses TRBV20-1 with TRBJ1-1, with D tentatively TRBD1 (5 bases). The DNA read from the CDR3 is TGCAGTGCTAGCTCCCAGGGAGGC. It specifies CSASSQGG. The full CDR3 sequence reads CSASSQGGAFF.